Given below is one TCR beta chain in context. The data originate from a study of CD8 T cells in ankylosing spondylitis. The length of the CDR3 is 11 residues. Trimming took 10 bases from V and 13 from J, leaving 17 bases between them. Via MiXCR, TCRdb re-called the 5' RACE reads, giving one row per CDR3 protein. The table shows a few hundred thousand distinct CDR3 sequences, with roughly 20% occurring only once. Sequencing used blood, either unsorted or a sorted T cell fraction (not recorded which). The chain links TRBV12-3 or TRBV12-4 to TRBJ2-1; possible D gene TRBD2, 5 bases. The sequence came from a male donor with ankylosing spondylitis or in good health (not recorded which). DNA of the CDR3: TGTGCCACCTCCCTTGGGGAGACCCAGTTCTTC. This encodes CATSLGETQFF.